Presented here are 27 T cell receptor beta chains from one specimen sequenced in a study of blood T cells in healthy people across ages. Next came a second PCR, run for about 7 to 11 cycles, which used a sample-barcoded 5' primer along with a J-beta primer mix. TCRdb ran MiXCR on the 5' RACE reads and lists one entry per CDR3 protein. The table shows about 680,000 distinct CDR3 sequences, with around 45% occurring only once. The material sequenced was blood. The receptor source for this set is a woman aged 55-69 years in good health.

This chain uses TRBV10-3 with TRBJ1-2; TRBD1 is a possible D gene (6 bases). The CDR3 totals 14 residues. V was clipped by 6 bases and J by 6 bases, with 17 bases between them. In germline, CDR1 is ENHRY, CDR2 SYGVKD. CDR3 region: CAIRGTDRTNGYTF. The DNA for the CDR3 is TGTGCCATCAGGGGGACCGACAGGACGAATGGCTACACCTTC.

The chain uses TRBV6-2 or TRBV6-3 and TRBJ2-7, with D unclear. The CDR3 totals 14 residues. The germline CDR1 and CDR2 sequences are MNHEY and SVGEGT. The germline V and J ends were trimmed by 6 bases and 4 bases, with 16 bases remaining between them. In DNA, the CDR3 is TGTGCCAGCAGGACTGTTCTTAGACCTTACGAGCAGTACTTC. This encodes CASRTVLRPYEQYF.

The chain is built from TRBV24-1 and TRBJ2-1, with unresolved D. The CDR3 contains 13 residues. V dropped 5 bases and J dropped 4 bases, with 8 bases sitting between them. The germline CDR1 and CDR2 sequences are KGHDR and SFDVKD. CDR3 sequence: CATSADGYNEQFF. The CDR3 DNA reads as TGTGCCACCAGTGCTGACGGGTACAATGAGCAGTTCTTC.

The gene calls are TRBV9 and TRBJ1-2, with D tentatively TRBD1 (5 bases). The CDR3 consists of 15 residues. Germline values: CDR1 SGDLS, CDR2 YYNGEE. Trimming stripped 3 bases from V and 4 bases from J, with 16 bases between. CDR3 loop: CASSGGRQTGYGYTF. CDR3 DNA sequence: TGTGCCAGCAGCGGTGGGCGACAGACGGGCTATGGCTACACCTTC.

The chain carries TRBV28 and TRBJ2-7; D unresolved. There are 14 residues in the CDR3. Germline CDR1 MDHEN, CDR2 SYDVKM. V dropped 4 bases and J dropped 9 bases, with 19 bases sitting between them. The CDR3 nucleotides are TGTGCCAGCAGTTACAATGGATTCTACGGTGGGCAGTACTTC. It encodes CASSYNGFYGGQYF.

The CDR3 DNA reads TGTGCCAGCAGTCTAGACAGGGTCGGAGACAAAAACATTCAGTACTTC. It is translated as CASSLDRVGDKNIQYF. J is TRBJ2-5 and V is TRBV6-1; 7 bases fit TRBD1. The end of the DNA aligns better with TRBJ2-4, so the J call may be wrong. Germline lookup yields CDR1 MNHNS and CDR2 SASEGT. This CDR3 comprises 16 residues.

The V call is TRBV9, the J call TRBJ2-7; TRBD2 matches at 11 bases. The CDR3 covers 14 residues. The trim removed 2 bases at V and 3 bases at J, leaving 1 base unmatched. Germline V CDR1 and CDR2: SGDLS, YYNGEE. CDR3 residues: CASSVTSGGYEQYF. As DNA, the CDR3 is TGTGCCAGCAGCGTCACTAGCGGGGGCTACGAGCAGTACTTC.

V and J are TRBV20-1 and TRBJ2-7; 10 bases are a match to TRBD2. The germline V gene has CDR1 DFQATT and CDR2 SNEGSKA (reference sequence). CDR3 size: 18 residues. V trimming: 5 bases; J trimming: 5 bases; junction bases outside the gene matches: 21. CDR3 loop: CSAPTIAGGRGPPNEQYF. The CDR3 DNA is TGCAGTGCTCCTACTATAGCGGGAGGAAGGGGACCCCCCAACGAGCAGTACTTC.

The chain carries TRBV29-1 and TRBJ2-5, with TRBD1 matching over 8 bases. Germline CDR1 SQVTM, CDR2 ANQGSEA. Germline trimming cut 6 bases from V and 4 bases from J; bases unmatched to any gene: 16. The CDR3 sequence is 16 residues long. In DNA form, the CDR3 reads TGCAGCGTACGTGGCGACAGGGGACGATGGAGAGAGACCCAGTACTTC. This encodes CSVRGDRGRWRETQYF.

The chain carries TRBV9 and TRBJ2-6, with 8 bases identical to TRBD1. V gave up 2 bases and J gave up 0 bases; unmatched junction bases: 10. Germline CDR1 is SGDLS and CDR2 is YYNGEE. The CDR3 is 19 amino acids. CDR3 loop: CASSVSRDRIHSGANVLTF. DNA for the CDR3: TGTGCCAGCAGCGTCAGCCGGGACAGGATACACTCTGGGGCCAACGTCCTGACTTTC. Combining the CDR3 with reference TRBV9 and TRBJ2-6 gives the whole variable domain DSGVTQTPKHLITATGQRVTLRCSPRSGDLSVYWYQQSLDQGLQFLIQYYNGEERAKGNILERFSAQQFPDLHSELNLSSLELGDSALYFCASSVSRDRIHSGANVLTFGAGSRLTVL.

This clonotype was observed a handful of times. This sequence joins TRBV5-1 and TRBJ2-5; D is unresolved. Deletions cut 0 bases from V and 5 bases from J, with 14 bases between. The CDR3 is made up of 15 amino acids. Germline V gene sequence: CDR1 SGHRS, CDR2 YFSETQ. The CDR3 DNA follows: TGCGCCAGCAGCTTGGGACCAACAGTGTCGGAGACCCAGTACTTC. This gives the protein CASSLGPTVSETQYF.

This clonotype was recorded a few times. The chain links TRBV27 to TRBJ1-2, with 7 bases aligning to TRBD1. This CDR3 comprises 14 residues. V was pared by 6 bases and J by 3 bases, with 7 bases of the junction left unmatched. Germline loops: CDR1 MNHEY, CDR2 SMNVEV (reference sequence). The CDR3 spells CASRWGDRDYGYTF. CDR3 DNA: TGTGCCAGCAGATGGGGCGACAGGGACTATGGCTACACCTTC.

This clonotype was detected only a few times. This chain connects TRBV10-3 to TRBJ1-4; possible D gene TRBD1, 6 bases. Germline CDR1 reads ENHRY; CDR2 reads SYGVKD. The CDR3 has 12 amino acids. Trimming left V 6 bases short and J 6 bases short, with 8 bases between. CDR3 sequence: CAIRGGDEKLFF. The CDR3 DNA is TGTGCCATCAGGGGGGGCGATGAAAAACTGTTTTTT.

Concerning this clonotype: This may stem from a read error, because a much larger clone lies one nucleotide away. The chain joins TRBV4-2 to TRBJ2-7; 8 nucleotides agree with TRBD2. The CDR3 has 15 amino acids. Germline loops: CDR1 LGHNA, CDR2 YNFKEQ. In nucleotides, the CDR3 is TGTACCAGCAGCCAAGCGGCTAGCGGGTTCTACGAGCAGTACTTC. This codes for CTSSQAASGFYEQYF.

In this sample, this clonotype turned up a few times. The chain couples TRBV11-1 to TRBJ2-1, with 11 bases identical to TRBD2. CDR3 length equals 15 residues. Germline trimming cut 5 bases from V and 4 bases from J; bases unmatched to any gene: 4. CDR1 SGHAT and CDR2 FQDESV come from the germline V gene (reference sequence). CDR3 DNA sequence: TGTGCCAGCAGCCTGACTAGCGGGGAGTACAATGAGCAGTTCTTC. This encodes CASSLTSGEYNEQFF.

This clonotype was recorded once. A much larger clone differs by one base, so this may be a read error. The CDR3: CASSLPITGTNTDTQYF. CDR3 nucleotides: TGTGCCAGCAGTTTACCAATAACAGGGACTAACACAGATACGCAGTATTTT. The chain joins TRBV28 to TRBJ2-3; D might be TRBD2 (7 bases). Germline assignment: CDR1 MDHEN and CDR2 SYDVKM. CDR3 size: 17 residues. Trimming pared 2 bases from V and 2 bases from J, leaving 17 bases between.

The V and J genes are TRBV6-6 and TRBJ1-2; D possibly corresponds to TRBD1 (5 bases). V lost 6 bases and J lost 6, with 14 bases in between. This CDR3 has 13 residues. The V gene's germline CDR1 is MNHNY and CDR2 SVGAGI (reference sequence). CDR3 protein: CASSSPGGNGYTF. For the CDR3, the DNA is TGTGCCAGCAGCTCCCCGGGGGGTAATGGCTACACCTTC.

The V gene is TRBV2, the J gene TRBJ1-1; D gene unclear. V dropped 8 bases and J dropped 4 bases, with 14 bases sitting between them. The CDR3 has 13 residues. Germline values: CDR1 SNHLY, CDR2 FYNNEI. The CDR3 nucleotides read TGTGCCAGCGCTGCTCAGGTAGGCACTGAAGCTTTCTTT. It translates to CASAAQVGTEAFF.

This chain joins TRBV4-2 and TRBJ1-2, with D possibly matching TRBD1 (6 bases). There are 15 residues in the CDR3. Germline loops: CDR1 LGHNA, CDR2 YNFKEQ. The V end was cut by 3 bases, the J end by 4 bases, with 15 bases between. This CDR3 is CASSQGRLDSYGYTF. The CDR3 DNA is TGTGCCAGCAGCCAGGGGAGACTGGACAGCTATGGCTACACCTTC.

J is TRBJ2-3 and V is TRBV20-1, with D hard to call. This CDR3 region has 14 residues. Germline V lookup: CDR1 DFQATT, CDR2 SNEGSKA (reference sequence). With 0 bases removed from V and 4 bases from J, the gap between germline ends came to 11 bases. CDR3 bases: TGCAGTGCTAGAGATATTCGGTCCTCAGATACGCAGTATTTT. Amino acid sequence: CSARDIRSSDTQYF.

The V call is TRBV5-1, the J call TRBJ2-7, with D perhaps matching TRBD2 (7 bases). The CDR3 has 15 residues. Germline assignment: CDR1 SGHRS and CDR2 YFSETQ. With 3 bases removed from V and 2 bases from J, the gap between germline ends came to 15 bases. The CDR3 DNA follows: TGCGCCAGCAGCTGGGAGGGGGACCCCGCCTACGAGCAGTACTTC. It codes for CASSWEGDPAYEQYF.

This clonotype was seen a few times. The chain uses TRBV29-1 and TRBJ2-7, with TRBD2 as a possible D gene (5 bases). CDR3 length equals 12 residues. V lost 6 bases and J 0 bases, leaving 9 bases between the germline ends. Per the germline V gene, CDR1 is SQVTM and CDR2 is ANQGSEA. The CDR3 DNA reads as TGCAGCGTAATAGAGGGCTCCTACGAGCAGTACTTC. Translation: CSVIEGSYEQYF.

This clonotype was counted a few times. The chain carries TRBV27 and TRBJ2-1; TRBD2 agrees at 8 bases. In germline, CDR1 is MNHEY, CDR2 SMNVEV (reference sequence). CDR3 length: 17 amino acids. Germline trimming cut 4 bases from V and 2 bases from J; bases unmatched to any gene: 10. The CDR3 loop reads CASSSLGLAGTYNEQFF. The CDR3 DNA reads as TGTGCCAGCAGTTCCCTTGGGTTAGCGGGGACCTACAATGAGCAGTTCTTC.

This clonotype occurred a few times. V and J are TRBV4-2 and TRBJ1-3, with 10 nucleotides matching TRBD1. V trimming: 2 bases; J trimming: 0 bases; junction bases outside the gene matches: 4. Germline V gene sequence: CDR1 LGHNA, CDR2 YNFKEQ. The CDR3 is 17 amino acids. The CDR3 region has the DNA TGTGCCAGCAGCCAATCCGGGACAGGGGTCTCTGGAAACACCATATATTTT. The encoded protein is CASSQSGTGVSGNTIYF.

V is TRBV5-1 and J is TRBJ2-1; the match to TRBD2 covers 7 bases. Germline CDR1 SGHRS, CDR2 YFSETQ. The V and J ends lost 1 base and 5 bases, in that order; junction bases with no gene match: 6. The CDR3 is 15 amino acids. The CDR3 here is CASSLSTSAHNEQFF. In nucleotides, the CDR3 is TGCGCCAGCAGCTTGAGTACTAGCGCCCACAATGAGCAGTTCTTC.

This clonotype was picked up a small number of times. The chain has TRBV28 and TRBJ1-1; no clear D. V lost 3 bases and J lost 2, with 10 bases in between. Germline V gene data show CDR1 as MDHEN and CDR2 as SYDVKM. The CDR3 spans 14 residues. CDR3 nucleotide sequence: TGTGCCAGCAGTTTGCGACCCCGAAACACTGAAGCTTTCTTT. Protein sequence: CASSLRPRNTEAFF. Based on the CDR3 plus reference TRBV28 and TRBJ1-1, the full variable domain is DVKVTQSSRYLVKRTGEKVFLECVQDMDHENMFWYRQDPGLGLRLIYFSYDVKMKEKGDIPEGYSVSREKKERFSLILESASTNQTSMYLCASSLRPRNTEAFFGQGTRLTVV.

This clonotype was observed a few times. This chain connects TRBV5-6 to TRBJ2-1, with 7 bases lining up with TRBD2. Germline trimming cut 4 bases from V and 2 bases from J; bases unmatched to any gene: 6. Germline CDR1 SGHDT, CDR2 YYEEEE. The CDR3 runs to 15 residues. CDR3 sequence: CASSGAGETYNEQFF. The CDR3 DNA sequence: TGTGCCAGCAGCGGGGCGGGAGAGACCTACAATGAGCAGTTCTTC.